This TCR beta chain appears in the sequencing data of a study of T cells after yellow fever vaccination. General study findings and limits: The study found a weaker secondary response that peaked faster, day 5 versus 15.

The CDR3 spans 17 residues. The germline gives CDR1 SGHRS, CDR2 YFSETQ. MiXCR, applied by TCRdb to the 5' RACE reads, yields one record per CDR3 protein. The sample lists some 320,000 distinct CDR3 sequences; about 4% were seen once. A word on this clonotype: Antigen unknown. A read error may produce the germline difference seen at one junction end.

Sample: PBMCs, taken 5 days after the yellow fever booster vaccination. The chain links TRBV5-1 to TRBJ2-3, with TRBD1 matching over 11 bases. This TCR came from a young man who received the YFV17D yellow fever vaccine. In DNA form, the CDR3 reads TGCGCCAGCAGTTTGGAACCGGGACAGGGGGGCACAGATACGCAGTATTTT. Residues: CASSLEPGQGGTDTQYF.